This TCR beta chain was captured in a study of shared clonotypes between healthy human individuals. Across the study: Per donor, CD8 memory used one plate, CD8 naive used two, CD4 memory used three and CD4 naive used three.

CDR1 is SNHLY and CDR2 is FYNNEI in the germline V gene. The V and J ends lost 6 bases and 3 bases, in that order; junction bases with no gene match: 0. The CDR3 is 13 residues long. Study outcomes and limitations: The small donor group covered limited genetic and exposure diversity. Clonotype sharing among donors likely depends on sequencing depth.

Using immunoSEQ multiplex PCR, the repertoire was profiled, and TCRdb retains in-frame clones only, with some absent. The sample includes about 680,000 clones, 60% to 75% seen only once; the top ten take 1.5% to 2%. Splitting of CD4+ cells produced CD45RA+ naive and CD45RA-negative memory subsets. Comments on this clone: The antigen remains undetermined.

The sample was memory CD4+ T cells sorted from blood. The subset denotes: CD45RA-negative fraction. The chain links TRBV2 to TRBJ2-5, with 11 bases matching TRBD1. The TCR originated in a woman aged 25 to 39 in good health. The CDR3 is CASRGQGEETQYF. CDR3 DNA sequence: TGTGCCAGCAGGGGACAGGGGGAAGAGACCCAGTACTTC. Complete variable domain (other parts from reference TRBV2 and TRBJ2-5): EPEVTQTPSHQVTQMGQEVILRCVPISNHLYFYWYRQILGQKVEFLVSFYNNEISEKSEIFDDQFSVERPDGSNFTLKIRSTKLEDSAMYFCASRGQGEETQYFGPGTRLLVL.